Reported below is one T cell receptor beta chain. This receptor's antigen is unknown. It has no much larger one-base neighbor in the sample; base qualities were not kept. These data come from a study of T cell responses to AZD1222 COVID-19 vaccine (TCRdb year 2021). For the wider study: AZD1222 recipients with second doses at about 4 weeks or about 12 weeks were pooled, because spike-specific TCR depth and breadth did not differ between schedules. A total of 230 to 250 trial participants underwent TCR sequencing, of whom about 210 received two doses of AZD1222 and some 26 received two doses of the MenACWY control vaccine. Trial participants were enrolled by age into subgroups of 18-55, 56-69 and 70-plus years, and about 150, 27 and 61 TCR-sequenced participants, respectively, were included in these subgroups. What the authors observed across the whole study: A significant rise in spike-specific TCR breadth and depth was observed after two AZD1222 doses relative to day 0 and relative to MenACWY recipients. Participants were mostly white British, with more females than males. The authors suggested clonal diversity may have been underestimated. The vaccine-associated CD4 TCRs covered the entire spike protein, and the dominant responses fell in regions 160-218 and 743-854. The 56-69-year group was small, and its depth increase did not reach significance, likely because of low power. Reportedly, almost half of the unique spike-specific TCRs recognized epitopes lying outside the regions that are mutated in the B.1.351 and B.1.1.7 variants. Because no day 14 peak-response samples were available, repertoires were characterized only after the peak T cell response. Conclusions about previously exposed vaccinees were limited because only a handful of AZD1222 recipients were SARS-CoV-2 seropositive at baseline.

The CDR3 regions of human TCRbeta chains were analyzed by immunosequencing. As for the original processing: Repertoire TCRs were checked for matches against a reference library of SARS-CoV-2-specific TCRs that had been generated using the MIRA antigen-specificity platform. Breadth was defined as the fraction of unique TCRs that were SARS-CoV-2-associated. Depth was defined as the fraction of total T cells that were SARS-CoV-2-associated. Using the MIRA data, each spike-specific TCR was assigned both to the spike region to which the TCR was reactive and to a CD4 or CD8 class. Log10-transformed breadth and depth values were compared by one-way ANOVA with Sidak's multiple comparisons tests. Held by TCRdb, this immuneACCESS table contains in-frame sequences only and omits some clones. Under half of the omission traces to an unresolved V gene where checked; the cause of the rest is unknown. D and trimming come from the DNA, and the V and J calls and clone size come from that table. The sample records more than 60,000 clones, roughly 87% of which are singletons. 17% of the sample belongs to the ten largest clones.

V and J are trimmed by 1 base and 2 bases, and the gene matches miss 7 bases of the junction. Measured from the cysteine to the phenylalanine, the CDR3 is 17 residues long. Left in the record is the CDR3 DNA by itself, 51 bases read in frame from the first base. CDR1 LGHDT and CDR2 YNNKEL are derived from the germline V gene (reference sequence). Per the publication, the time point label means: baseline before first vaccination. Vaccinee samples came from UK trials COV001 and COV002, including a single-blind randomized controlled phase 2/3 trial of AZD1222 (ChAdOx1 nCoV-19) in healthy adults. Trial participant PBMC samples were collected at day 0 and day 28 after the second dose for TCRbeta chain sequencing.

The sequencing used peripheral blood, collected on day 0 of AZD1222 vaccination. This clonotype was sampled from an adult in good health. Recombination joined TRBV3-1 (or the pseudogene TRBV3-2) with TRBJ2-5, with TRBD2 matching 10 junction bases. The nucleotide sequence is given as TGTGCCAGCAGCCAAGGGCTAGCGGGGGACTTTCAAGAGACCCAGTACTTC. Protein translation: CASSQGLAGDFQETQYF.